This TCR beta chain stems from a study of response to subunit inactivated influenza vaccine. This clonotype was counted many times. Trimming removed 6 bases from V and 0 bases from J; junction bases left unmatched: 8. The CDR3 has 16 residues. CDR1 and CDR2 (germline): MNHNS, SASEGT. TCRdb used MiXCR to reprocess the RT-PCR reads, holding one entry per CDR3 protein. The table shows 590,000 or so distinct CDR3 sequences, with about 14% occurring only once. This sequence joins TRBV6-1 and TRBJ2-1; 7 nucleotides line up with TRBD2. This sequence originates from a man aged 50 to 59 who received an inactivated influenza vaccine. The input for sequencing was PBMCs from blood, taken 14 to 15 days before vaccination. The CDR3 DNA follows: TGTGCCAGCAGCCCCTACGGGGGGAGCTCCTACAATGAGCAGTTCTTC. Translation: CASSPYGGSSYNEQFF.